This passage covers 24 T cell receptor beta chains from one sample sequenced in a study of regulatory T cells in long-lasting Graves disease (dated by TCRdb to the early 2020s). Library creation used multiplex PCR. The sequencer was an Illumina HiSeq 4000. iRepertoire HTBI primers and Arm-PCR amplification of CDR3 regions were used to construct TCR beta libraries. TCRdb itself trimmed the public reads at Q25 with fastp, ran MiXCR and retained productive beta chains. Every entry covers one CDR3 protein and lists the most common genes and DNA from its rows. The sample table lists around 420,000 distinct CDR3 sequences, roughly 15% of them with a count of one. Over 20% of the sample is held by the ten biggest clonotypes. What the time point label conveys for this sample: newly diagnosed GD, antithyroid drugs for less than 3 months. RNA was extracted from PBMCs in TRIzol for both TCR sequencing and RNA sequencing.

This sample comprised peripheral blood mononuclear cells (PBMCs), obtained at new diagnosis, from a patient treated with antithyroid drugs. These receptors came from a female donor with Graves disease.

The chain uses TRBV4-1 and TRBJ2-6; TRBD1 aligns across 7 bases. V shed 8 bases, J shed 0 bases, and the junction held 16 bases outside the gene matches. This CDR3 is 19 amino acids long. Germline V gives CDR1 MGHRA, CDR2 YSYEKL. CDR3 DNA sequence: TGCGCCAGCCATGGTCCGCGACAGGGTCACCTCTCTGGGGCCAACGTCCTGACTTTC. Residues: CASHGPRQGHLSGANVLTF.

This clonotype was counted ten times or more. The rearrangement joins TRBV5-1 to TRBJ1-6; D uncertain. This CDR3 region has 16 residues. Trimming removed 0 bases at V and 0 bases at J, with 7 bases between. Germline V CDR1 and CDR2: SGHRS, YFSETQ. Here the CDR3 DNA reads TGCGCCAGCAGCTTGGGATTCAGCTCCTATAATTCACCCCTCCACTTT. It translates to CASSLGFSSYNSPLHF.

The chain couples TRBV28 to TRBJ2-7; D not resolved. The CDR3 is 13 residues long. V gave up 6 bases and J gave up 2 bases, with 11 bases separating them. The germline gives CDR1 MDHEN, CDR2 SYDVKM. Here the CDR3 reads CASRRTGPYEQYF. Written as DNA, the CDR3 is TGTGCCAGCAGACGAACTGGGCCCTACGAGCAGTACTTC. Full variable domain (remainder filled in from reference TRBV28 and TRBJ2-7): DVKVTQSSRYLVKRTGEKVFLECVQDMDHENMFWYRQDPGLGLRLIYFSYDVKMKEKGDIPEGYSVSREKKERFSLILESASTNQTSMYLCASRRTGPYEQYFGPGTRLTVT.

This clonotype was recorded at least ten times. This rearrangement joins TRBV11-2 to TRBJ1-4; no clear D gene. The CDR3 loop spans 15 amino acids. The ends were cut back, 0 bases at V and 8 bases at J, with 13 bases in the middle. CDR1 is SGHAT, CDR2 FQNNGV, per germline. The CDR3 region is CASSLDGPHGEKLFF. The CDR3 DNA is TGTGCCAGCAGCTTAGACGGGCCTCATGGGGAAAAACTGTTTTTT.

This rearrangement joins TRBV12-3 or TRBV12-4 to TRBJ2-3, with 12 bases identical to TRBD2. V lost 6 bases, J lost 4 bases, and 11 bases stayed unmatched. The CDR3 contains 17 residues. The CDR3 loop is CASSHLAGGPFADTQYF. CDR3 coding DNA: TGTGCCAGCAGCCACCTAGCGGGAGGGCCATTTGCAGATACGCAGTATTTT.

Many counts were recorded for this clonotype. V gene TRBV9 combines with J gene TRBJ2-1; tentative D call: TRBD1 (6 bases). Trimming stripped 4 bases from V and 0 bases from J, with 14 bases between. This CDR3 comprises 16 residues. Germline V CDR1 and CDR2: SGDLS, YYNGEE. The CDR3 sequence: CASSSRTDYSYNEQFF. The DNA for the CDR3 is TGTGCCAGCAGCTCCCGGACAGATTACTCCTACAATGAGCAGTTCTTC.

Points on this clonotype: Since a far larger clone is one base different, this is likely a read error. The CDR3 DNA is TGTGCCAGCAGTCTCACCAGGTTCAGCGGGAGTGTGTGGGGATTCTACGAGCAGTTCTTC. Protein sequence: CASSLTRFSGSVWGFYEQFF. The chain employs TRBV28 and TRBJ2-1; TRBD2 matches at 8 bases. CDR1 MDHEN and CDR2 SYDVKM come from the germline V gene. The CDR3 runs to 20 residues. With 5 bases clipped from V and 10 bases from J, the junction kept 28 bases outside the gene matches. Using reference TRBV28 and TRBJ2-1 for the parts outside the CDR3, the full variable domain is DVKVTQSSRYLVKRTGEKVFLECVQDMDHENMFWYRQDPGLGLRLIYFSYDVKMKEKGDIPEGYSVSREKKERFSLILESASTNQTSMYLCASSLTRFSGSVWGFYEQFFGPGTRLTVL.

The chain combines TRBV27 with TRBJ2-4, with TRBD1 as a possible D gene (8 bases). V was trimmed by 1 base and J by 3 bases, leaving 13 bases between them. The V gene's germline CDR1 is MNHEY and CDR2 SMNVEV (reference sequence). CDR3 length: 16 amino acids. The CDR3 bases are TGTGCCAGCAGTTTATTTACAGGGGGGGGCAAAAACATTCAGTACTTC. This encodes CASSLFTGGGKNIQYF.

Details on this clonotype: A much larger clone differs by one base, so this may be a read error. The chain couples TRBV6-1 to TRBJ1-2, with TRBD1 matching 7 bases. Germline-derived CDR1 and CDR2 are MNHNS and SASEGT. Germline trimming cut 0 bases from V and 8 bases from J; bases unmatched to any gene: 9. The CDR3 consists of 15 residues. The CDR3 DNA reads as TGTGCCAGCAGTGAAGCCGGCAGGGGGGTAGCAGGCTACACCTTC. As protein: CASSEAGRGVAGYTF.

V is TRBV18 and J is TRBJ2-7; TRBD1 agrees at 10 bases. CDR3 length equals 14 residues. The junction had 7 bases not matched to a gene; V was cut back by 6 bases and J by 5 bases. CDR1 and CDR2 (germline): KGHSH, LQKENI. The CDR3 sequence: CASSNRDRGHEQYF. CDR3 DNA: TGTGCCAGCTCTAACCGGGACAGGGGACACGAGCAGTACTTC.

This clonotype has a count of ten or more. The genes are TRBV10-3 and TRBJ1-5, with D maybe TRBD1 (5 bases). The CDR3 covers 13 residues. Germline CDR1 and CDR2: ENHRY and SYGVKD. Trimming removed 4 bases at V and 6 bases at J, with 10 bases between. CDR3 amino acids: CAISGGVSQPQHF. In DNA form, the CDR3 reads TGTGCCATCAGTGGGGGGGTAAGTCAGCCCCAGCATTTT.

Many counts were recorded for this clonotype. This rearrangement joins TRBV30 to TRBJ1-5, with D unclear. The CDR3 totals 12 residues. Germline V CDR1 and CDR2: GTSNPN, SVGIG (reference sequence). Trimming cost V 5 bases and J 6 bases, with 11 bases left between them. The CDR3 DNA follows: TGTGCCTGGGGAGAAGGGTCTCAGCCCCAGCATTTT. Translating it yields CAWGEGSQPQHF.

This clonotype showed up just a few times. The V and J genes are TRBV2 and TRBJ1-6; the D is unclear. In germline, CDR1 is SNHLY, CDR2 FYNNEI. This CDR3 has 11 amino acids. V lost 4 bases and J 10 bases, leaving 5 bases between the germline ends. The CDR3 sequence: CASSGTSPLHF. The CDR3 DNA sequence: TGTGCCAGCAGTGGGACGTCACCCCTCCACTTT.

This chain joins TRBV18 and TRBJ1-3, with unresolved D. In germline, CDR1 is KGHSH, CDR2 LQKENI. The CDR3 covers 15 residues. Deletions cut 4 bases from V and 0 bases from J, with 10 bases between. The DNA of the CDR3 is TGTGCCAGCTCACGTTCAGAACCCTCTGGAAACACCATATATTTT. The encoded protein is CASSRSEPSGNTIYF.

Details on this clonotype: At one of its ends the junction is not consistent with the germline gene, which may arise from a read error. The genes are TRBV10-3 and TRBJ1-4; no reliable D call. The germline gives CDR1 ENHRY, CDR2 SYGVKD. The CDR3 has 12 amino acids. In DNA, the CDR3 is TGTGCCAGCAGTTCCGTAGGTGAAAAACTGTTTTTT. This gives the protein CASSSVGEKLFF.

The chain couples TRBV28 to TRBJ2-3; D tentatively fits TRBD1 or TRBD2 (5 bases each). The CDR3 is 14 residues long. Per the germline V gene, CDR1 is MDHEN and CDR2 is SYDVKM. The V end was cut by 5 bases, the J end by 2 bases, with 11 bases between. CDR3 DNA: TGTGCCAGCAGTACATGGGACCCCACAGATACGCAGTATTTT. This sequence encodes CASSTWDPTDTQYF.

There are many counts of this clonotype. The genes are TRBV6-9 and TRBJ2-1; D could derive from TRBD1 or TRBD2 (5 bases each). Germline V CDR1 and CDR2: MNHGY, SVAAGI. Trimming took off 3 bases at V and 0 bases at J, with 12 bases between the two ends. This CDR3 comprises 16 residues. The CDR3, as DNA: TGTGCCAGCAGTTACTCACGGGGCGGCTCCTACAATGAGCAGTTCTTC. It is translated as CASSYSRGGSYNEQFF.

This clonotype came up many times. The V call is TRBV20-1, the J call TRBJ1-1; D gene unclear. The V end was cut by 2 bases, the J end by 0 bases, with 13 bases between. Per the germline V gene, CDR1 is DFQATT and CDR2 is SNEGSKA (reference sequence). The CDR3 is 15 amino acids. The CDR3 DNA reads TGCAGTGCTAGACCACCGACCGGGATGAACACTGAAGCTTTCTTT. Its translation is CSARPPTGMNTEAFF.

The genes are TRBV9 and TRBJ2-7, with D perhaps TRBD1 (6 bases). The V end was cut by 6 bases, the J end by 2 bases, with 18 bases between. CDR1 and CDR2 from the germline V gene are SGDLS and YYNGEE. The CDR3 has 15 amino acids. The CDR3 reads CASNPTGFGPYEQYF. CDR3 bases: TGTGCCAGCAACCCAACAGGGTTTGGTCCCTACGAGCAGTACTTC.

This clonotype appeared a few times. V gene TRBV19 combines with J gene TRBJ2-1; D unresolved. This CDR3 comprises 12 residues. CDR1 and CDR2 (germline): LNHDA, SQIVND (reference sequence). V shed 5 bases and J shed 0 bases, with 2 bases lying between them. Written as DNA, the CDR3 is TGTGCCAGTAGTCACTCCTACAATGAGCAGTTCTTC. Protein sequence: CASSHSYNEQFF.

CDR3 in DNA: TGTGCCAGCAGCTTAGTCGAGGCGGGAGGGCGTCCCACCGGGGAGCTGTTTTTT. It codes for CASSLVEAGGRPTGELFF. The chain has TRBV7-2 and TRBJ2-2; the match to TRBD2 covers 9 bases. Trimming cost V 1 base and J 4 bases; bases outside gene matches: 10. The CDR3 is made up of 18 amino acids. Germline CDR1 SGHTA, CDR2 FQGNSA.

The rearrangement joins TRBV20-1 to TRBJ1-6, with D possibly TRBD1 on 6 matching bases. V was pared by 0 bases and J by 4 bases, with 10 bases between. The CDR3 contains 15 residues. From germline, CDR1 is DFQATT and CDR2 SNEGSKA (reference sequence). The CDR3 sequence is CSAREIQGYNSPLHF. The CDR3 region has the DNA TGCAGTGCTAGAGAAATTCAGGGGTATAATTCACCCCTCCACTTT.

In this sample, this clonotype turned up many times. V and J are TRBV11-3 and TRBJ2-5; 7 nucleotides line up with TRBD1. The length of the CDR3 is 15 residues. J was trimmed by 2 bases and V by 5 bases; bases with no gene match: 8. Germline CDR1 SGHNT, CDR2 YENEEA. CDR3 nucleotide sequence: TGTGCCAGCAGCACCCACAGGGGTATTCAAGAGACCCAGTACTTC. Its translation: CASSTHRGIQETQYF.

In its sample, this clonotype was seen many times. This sequence joins TRBV4-1 and TRBJ1-1; D perhaps matches TRBD1 (5 bases). From germline, CDR1 is MGHRA and CDR2 YSYEKL. Trimming cost V 3 bases and J 0 bases, with 11 bases left between them. The length of the CDR3 is 15 residues. CDR3 protein: CASSQPLRVNTEAFF. The CDR3 DNA sequence: TGCGCCAGCAGCCAGCCCCTCAGGGTGAACACTGAAGCTTTCTTT.